These 12 T cell receptor beta chains were sequenced from one sample in a study of T cell changes during pregnancy in multiple sclerosis. Repertoires were generated with immunoSEQ multiplex PCR, while TCRdb's copy carries only in-frame clones and drops some. Of more than 90,000 clones in the sample, roughly 90% were seen once. The material was peripheral blood, obtained in the first trimester of pregnancy. The origin of the receptors is a female donor with multiple sclerosis, enrolled in a pregnancy study.

The genes are TRBV5-1 and TRBJ1-1, with a tentative D call TRBD1 (5 bases). CDR1 SGHRS and CDR2 YFSETQ come from the germline V gene. This CDR3 is built from 15 residues. Trimming stripped 3 bases from V and 3 bases from J, with 15 bases between. The CDR3 nucleotides are TGCGCCAGCAGCTCAGTACCACCCAGGGACACTGAAGCTTTCTTT. It encodes CASSSVPPRDTEAFF.

The rearrangement uses TRBV5-1 and TRBJ1-2; a weak D match, TRBD1 (6 bases). With 0 bases removed from V and 0 bases from J, the gap between germline ends came to 9 bases. The CDR3 is 15 residues long. Germline-derived CDR1 and CDR2 are SGHRS and YFSETQ. CDR3 sequence (DNA): TGCGCCAGCAGCTTGGCCCGGACAGCTAACTATGGCTACACCTTC. This translates into CASSLARTANYGYTF. The variable domain in full, completed from reference TRBV5-1 and TRBJ1-2, reads KAGVTQTPRYLIKTRGQQVTLSCSPISGHRSVSWYQQTPGQGLQFLFEYFSETQRNKGNFPGRFSGRQFSNSRSEMNVSTLELGDSALYLCASSLARTANYGYTFGSGTRLTVV.

The chain joins TRBV7-2 to TRBJ2-7; D is possibly TRBD2 (6 bases). Germline lookup yields CDR1 SGHTA and CDR2 FQGNSA. The CDR3 runs 15 residues. V lost 5 bases and J 0 bases, leaving 14 bases between the germline ends. The CDR3 region has the DNA TGTGCCAGCAGCACATTTGGGGACTTCTCCTACGAGCAGTACTTC. Translation: CASSTFGDFSYEQYF.

The chain couples TRBV5-1 to TRBJ1-1; TRBD1 is a possible D gene (5 bases). The CDR3 extends over 15 amino acids. The V end was cut by 0 bases, the J end by 1 base, with 10 bases between. The germline gives CDR1 SGHRS, CDR2 YFSETQ. The CDR3: CASSLGGVSNTEAFF. As DNA, the CDR3 is TGCGCCAGCAGCTTGGGGGGGGTATCGAACACTGAAGCTTTCTTT. The entire variable domain, with the rest obtained from reference TRBV5-1 and TRBJ1-1, is as follows: KAGVTQTPRYLIKTRGQQVTLSCSPISGHRSVSWYQQTPGQGLQFLFEYFSETQRNKGNFPGRFSGRQFSNSRSEMNVSTLELGDSALYLCASSLGGVSNTEAFFGQGTRLTVV.

The chain employs TRBV6-6 and TRBJ1-1, with D tentatively TRBD1 (5 bases). The CDR3 is made up of 13 amino acids. The germline CDR1 and CDR2 sequences are MNHNY and SVGAGI (reference sequence). V was cut by 4 bases and J by 1 base, with 7 bases left in between. The CDR3 loop is CASSFGQNTEAFF. CDR3 in DNA: TGTGCCAGCAGTTTCGGACAGAACACTGAAGCTTTCTTT.

This clone appeared a few times. The chain combines TRBV19 with TRBJ1-2; 7 bases line up with TRBD1. The CDR3 runs 12 residues. Trimming cost V 9 bases and J 8 bases; bases outside gene matches: 9. The germline gives CDR1 LNHDA, CDR2 SQIVND (reference sequence). The CDR3 sequence: CASNTGVGGYTF. Here the CDR3 DNA reads TGTGCCAGCAACACAGGGGTCGGGGGCTACACCTTC.

The chain joins TRBV7-9 to TRBJ2-7, with unresolved D. This CDR3 contains 11 residues. Germline V gives CDR1 SEHNR, CDR2 FQNEAQ (reference sequence). V lost 5 bases to trimming and J lost 2 bases, with 4 bases between them. The CDR3 nucleotides are TGTGCCAGCAGCAACACCTACGAGCAGTACTTC. Amino acid sequence: CASSNTYEQYF.

This rearrangement joins TRBV25-1 to TRBJ1-1; D unclear. Germline CDR1 is MGHDK and CDR2 is SYGVNS. CDR3 size: 15 residues. Deletions cut 6 bases from V and 2 bases from J, with 16 bases between. The CDR3 bases are TGTGCCAGCAGCCCATCTGGGGAGGGCAACACTGAAGCTTTCTTT. Amino acid sequence: CASSPSGEGNTEAFF.

The chain links TRBV10-3 to TRBJ1-5, with 9 bases fitting TRBD1. CDR3 length: 15 amino acids. The V gene end was trimmed by 5 bases and the J gene end by 2 bases; junction bases not matched to a gene: 4. The germline CDR1 and CDR2 sequences are ENHRY and SYGVKD. CDR3 sequence reads: CAISRDRDGNQPQHF. In DNA form, the CDR3 reads TGTGCCATCAGTAGGGACAGGGACGGCAATCAGCCCCAGCATTTT.

J is TRBJ2-2 and V is TRBV13; 12 nucleotides match TRBD2. The CDR3 sequence is 21 residues long. V trimming: 4 bases; J trimming: 2 bases; junction bases outside the gene matches: 17. The V gene's germline CDR1 is PRHDT and CDR2 FYEKMQ (reference sequence). The CDR3 region has the DNA TGTGCCAGCAGCTCCGATCGTCCGGGACTAGCGGGCCCGGACAACACCGGGGAGCTGTTTTTT. Translating it yields CASSSDRPGLAGPDNTGELFF.

This chain joins TRBV5-4 and TRBJ2-5; 10 bases agree with TRBD2. Germline-derived CDR1 and CDR2 are SGHNT and YYREEE (reference sequence). V gave up 0 bases and J gave up 5 bases; unmatched junction bases: 7. The length of the CDR3 is 16 residues. CDR3 residues: CASSLGLAGDLETQYF. As DNA, the CDR3 is TGTGCCAGCAGCTTGGGGCTAGCGGGAGACTTGGAGACCCAGTACTTC. Variable domain in full (rest from reference TRBV5-4 and TRBJ2-5): ETGVTQSPTHLIKTRGQQVTLRCSSQSGHNTVSWYQQALGQGPQFIFQYYREEENGRGNFPPRFSGLQFPNYSSELNVNALELDDSALYLCASSLGLAGDLETQYFGPGTRLLVL.

The genes are TRBV7-6 and TRBJ2-3; maybe TRBD2 (6 bases). The germline CDR1 and CDR2 sequences are SGHVS and FNYEAQ. This CDR3 has 17 amino acids. V dropped 3 bases and J dropped 0 bases, with 16 bases sitting between them. The CDR3 coding sequence is TGTGCCAGCAGCTTGGGGGTCCCGCGGGGTAGCACAGATACGCAGTATTTT. This sequence encodes CASSLGVPRGSTDTQYF.